Below, 32 T cell receptor beta chains from the same sample are listed, as sequenced in a study of blood T cell repertoires in COVID-19. Clones were sequenced by immunoSEQ multiplex PCR, and TCRdb holds only the in-frame ones, with some missing. The sample includes about 260,000 clones, 85% to 90% of them seen just once. Input material: peripheral blood. All receptors derive from a woman in her fifties or sixties with COVID-19, enrolled during active disease.

The chain has TRBV10-3 and TRBJ2-3; D might be TRBD2 (5 bases). V was clipped by 4 bases and J by 3 bases, with 23 bases between them. The CDR3 is 18 residues long. Germline V gene sequence: CDR1 ENHRY, CDR2 SYGVKD. In DNA, the CDR3 is TGTGCCATCAGTGCGCGCGGCAGCCATGGAGAGGGTACAGATACGCAGTATTTT. Its protein product is CAISARGSHGEGTDTQYF.

The rearrangement links TRBV2 to TRBJ1-6, with a weak D call TRBD1 (5 bases). This CDR3 is built from 14 residues. The ends were cut back, 11 bases at V and 7 bases at J, with 18 bases in the middle. Germline loops: CDR1 SNHLY, CDR2 FYNNEI. CDR3 region: CASRAGRSNSPLHF. DNA of the CDR3: TGTGCCTCTCGGGCGGGACGGAGCAATTCACCCCTCCACTTT.

V is TRBV11-2 and J is TRBJ1-1; unclear D gene. The CDR3 is 13 residues long. The germline V and J ends were trimmed by 1 base and 4 bases, with 7 bases remaining between them. CDR1 is SGHAT and CDR2 is FQNNGV in the germline V gene. CDR3 sequence reads: CASSLGRSTEAFF. The DNA of the CDR3 is TGTGCCAGCAGCTTAGGGAGGAGCACTGAAGCTTTCTTT.

A single count supports this clone. This chain connects TRBV28 to TRBJ1-3, with D possibly matching TRBD1 (6 bases). This CDR3 comprises 14 residues. The germline CDR1 and CDR2 sequences are MDHEN and SYDVKM. Trimming pared 3 bases from V and 9 bases from J, leaving 15 bases between. The CDR3 is CASSFGGADFTIYF. The CDR3 region has the DNA TGTGCCAGCAGTTTTGGGGGGGCGGATTTCACCATATATTTT. Supplemented by reference TRBV28 and TRBJ1-3, the full variable domain reads DVKVTQSSRYLVKRTGEKVFLECVQDMDHENMFWYRQDPGLGLRLIYFSYDVKMKEKGDIPEGYSVSREKKERFSLILESASTNQTSMYLCASSFGGADFTIYFGEGSWLTVV.

V gene TRBV9 combines with J gene TRBJ1-1; D unclear. V was pared by 4 bases and J by 0 bases, with 19 bases between. CDR1 is SGDLS, CDR2 YYNGEE, per germline. This CDR3 region has 17 residues. The CDR3 protein is CASSPAPRVVLNTEAFF. CDR3 DNA sequence: TGTGCCAGCAGCCCCGCCCCCCGGGTGGTCTTGAACACTGAAGCTTTCTTT.

The chain is built from TRBV19 and TRBJ1-1, with D tentatively TRBD1 (5 bases). Germline V gives CDR1 LNHDA, CDR2 SQIVND (reference sequence). The CDR3 loop spans 14 amino acids. The V end lost 6 bases, the J end lost 0 bases, and 11 bases lay between the germline ends. CDR3 amino acids: CASSLGRMNTEAFF. CDR3 nucleotides: TGTGCCAGTAGCCTGGGGCGGATGAACACTGAAGCTTTCTTT.

Note on this clone: Other DNA sequences of this sample code for an identical CDR3. This chain uses TRBV30 with TRBJ2-7, with 9 bases lining up with TRBD1. The J segment lost 1 base and the V segment lost 6 bases, leaving 4 bases of the junction unmatched. The germline V gene has CDR1 GTSNPN and CDR2 SVGIG (reference sequence). This CDR3 contains 13 residues. CDR3 sequence reads: CACPGQGSYEQYF. CDR3 DNA sequence: TGTGCCTGTCCCGGACAGGGGTCCTACGAGCAGTACTTC.

The chain is built from TRBV3-1 (or the pseudogene TRBV3-2) and TRBJ2-3; D gene ambiguous. The CDR3 length is 13 residues. Looked up from germline, CDR1 is LGHDT and CDR2 is YNNKEL (reference sequence). Between the trimmed V and J ends, which lost 5 bases and 0 bases, there was a span of 6 bases. This chain's CDR3 is CASSFSSTDTQYF. Written as DNA, the CDR3 is TGTGCCAGCAGCTTTTCTAGCACAGATACGCAGTATTTT.

In its sample, this clone was seen once. The chain joins TRBV19 to TRBJ1-6; D not certain. V was trimmed by 9 bases and J by 10 bases, leaving 16 bases between them. The CDR3 is 13 amino acids. Germline-derived CDR1 and CDR2 are LNHDA and SQIVND (reference sequence). CDR3 residues: CASADEGGSPLHF. CDR3 bases: TGTGCCAGCGCCGACGAAGGCGGGTCACCCCTCCACTTT.

The rearrangement links TRBV25-1 to TRBJ2-2; D not certain. CDR3 length: 14 residues. Trimming stripped 5 bases from V and 1 base from J, with 8 bases between. Germline-derived CDR1 and CDR2 are MGHDK and SYGVNS. CDR3 DNA: TGTGCCAGCAGTAAGCAGGTGAACACCGGGGAGCTGTTTTTT. Protein sequence: CASSKQVNTGELFF.

The CDR3 DNA follows: TGTGCCAGCAGTTCCTCTCAGGGGTCCTATGGCTACACCTTC. Its translation: CASSSSQGSYGYTF. The chain couples TRBV27 to TRBJ1-2; a weak D match, TRBD1 (6 bases). Germline V gives CDR1 MNHEY, CDR2 SMNVEV (reference sequence). This CDR3 contains 14 residues. V lost 4 bases to trimming and J lost 4 bases, with 13 bases between them.

This chain links TRBV5-1 with TRBJ1-3; the match to TRBD1 covers 9 bases. This CDR3 region has 15 residues. CDR1 is SGHRS, CDR2 YFSETQ, per germline. Trimming removed 5 bases from V and 3 bases from J; junction bases left unmatched: 6. The DNA for the CDR3 is TGCGCCAGCAGTTCCGGGACAGGGAGTGGAAACACCATATATTTT. It translates to CASSSGTGSGNTIYF.

The CDR3 spells CASSVGLAGGDTQYF. CDR3 in DNA: TGTGCCAGCAGCGTAGGTCTAGCGGGAGGAGATACGCAGTATTTT. V usage is TRBV9 and J usage is TRBJ2-3; 11 bases fit TRBD2. The germline V gene encodes CDR1 SGDLS and CDR2 YYNGEE. V shed 0 bases and J 5 bases; nucleotides not matched to a gene: 2. CDR3 size: 15 residues. Based on the CDR3 plus reference TRBV9 and TRBJ2-3, the full variable domain is DSGVTQTPKHLITATGQRVTLRCSPRSGDLSVYWYQQSLDQGLQFLIQYYNGEERAKGNILERFSAQQFPDLHSELNLSSLELGDSALYFCASSVGLAGGDTQYFGPGTRLTVL.

This chain links TRBV5-4 with TRBJ1-4; TRBD1 aligns across 11 bases. The CDR3 is 15 amino acids. Germline CDR1 is SGHNT and CDR2 is YYREEE (reference sequence). Trimming took 5 bases from V and 3 from J; bases not matched to a gene: 3. CDR3 nucleotides: TGTGCCAGCAGTCGGACAGGGGGCTCTAATGAAAAACTGTTTTTT. It yields the protein CASSRTGGSNEKLFF.

The CDR3: CASSAVWGSQETQYF. CDR3 coding DNA: TGTGCCAGCAGCGCCGTTTGGGGCTCTCAAGAGACCCAGTACTTC. The chain carries TRBV6-5 and TRBJ2-5; D perhaps matches TRBD1 (5 bases). The V gene lost 6 bases and the J gene lost 2 bases, with 16 bases spanning the gap. CDR1 is MNHEY and CDR2 is SVGAGI in the germline V gene. The CDR3 sequence is 15 residues long.

The chain recombines TRBV3-1 (or the pseudogene TRBV3-2) with TRBJ2-1; D remains ambiguous. Per germline, CDR1 LGHDT and CDR2 YNNKEL (reference sequence). Deletions cut 2 bases from V and 3 bases from J, with 5 bases between. The CDR3 is made up of 13 amino acids. The CDR3: CASSQLGYNEQFF. The DNA of the CDR3 is TGTGCCAGCAGCCAACTAGGCTACAATGAGCAGTTCTTC.

The sample holds a few counts of this clone. This chain joins TRBV3-1 (or the pseudogene TRBV3-2) and TRBJ1-6, with 7 bases that match TRBD1. The CDR3 covers 16 residues. The trim removed 0 bases at V and 8 bases at J, leaving 7 bases unmatched. The germline CDR1 and CDR2 sequences are LGHDT and YNNKEL (reference sequence). The CDR3 region is CASSQDRGGAYSPLHF. DNA of the CDR3: TGTGCCAGCAGCCAAGATCGAGGGGGCGCGTATTCACCCCTCCACTTT.

This clone was recorded a few times. This chain links TRBV5-1 with TRBJ1-1; D is perhaps TRBD1 (6 bases). The CDR3 extends over 14 amino acids. From germline, CDR1 is SGHRS and CDR2 YFSETQ. Trimming removed 4 bases from V and 0 bases from J, with 10 bases in between. CDR3 DNA sequence: TGCGCCAGCAGCGGACAGCTCATGAACACTGAAGCTTTCTTT. It is translated as CASSGQLMNTEAFF.

The genes are TRBV30 and TRBJ1-5; D is uncertain. This CDR3 region has 15 residues. V was shortened by 1 base and J by 0 bases, with 10 bases between the two germline ends. Germline loops: CDR1 GTSNPN, CDR2 SVGIG (reference sequence). In nucleotides, the CDR3 is TGTGCCTGGAGTGAGTCCGGTAATAGCAATCAGCCCCAGCATTTT. Translation gives CAWSESGNSNQPQHF.

The chain employs TRBV15 and TRBJ2-5; D may be TRBD1 (5 bases). V was trimmed by 2 bases and J by 5 bases, leaving 6 bases between them. The CDR3 has 12 residues. Germline V gene sequence: CDR1 LNHNV, CDR2 YYDKDF (reference sequence). This chain's CDR3 is CATSRNRETQYF. The CDR3 DNA sequence: TGTGCCACCAGCAGAAACAGGGAGACCCAGTACTTC.

The CDR3 protein is CASSEEVTGYNQPQHF. The CDR3 DNA reads as TGTGCCAGCAGTGAAGAGGTCACAGGCTACAATCAGCCCCAGCATTTT. J is TRBJ1-5 and V is TRBV6-1, with D perhaps matching TRBD1 (5 bases). CDR1 and CDR2 from the germline V gene are MNHNS and SASEGT. The V end was cut by 1 base, the J end by 3 bases, with 13 bases between. The CDR3 consists of 16 residues.

This clone showed up just once. The V gene is TRBV28, the J gene TRBJ1-6; 11 bases map to TRBD1. This CDR3 comprises 16 residues. V shed 5 bases, J shed 9 bases, and the junction held 9 bases outside the gene matches. Germline V lookup: CDR1 MDHEN, CDR2 SYDVKM. The CDR3 here is CASSPQGGTGGSPLHF. The CDR3 DNA reads as TGTGCCAGCAGTCCCCAGGGGGGGACAGGGGGTTCACCCCTCCACTTT.

The chain is built from TRBV10-1 and TRBJ2-1, with D uncertain. Trimming pared 3 bases from V and 5 bases from J, leaving 14 bases between. This CDR3 has 15 amino acids. CDR1 and CDR2 (germline): WNHNN, SYGVQD (reference sequence). CDR3 in amino acids: CASSEAGSSHNEQFF. In DNA form, the CDR3 reads TGCGCCAGCAGTGAAGCAGGTAGTTCCCACAATGAGCAGTTCTTC.

This clone was recorded many times. CDR3: CASSLTLQRDQETQYF. CDR3 coding DNA: TGCGCCAGCAGCTTGACACTTCAGCGGGACCAAGAGACCCAGTACTTC. The gene calls are TRBV5-1 and TRBJ2-5, with D perhaps TRBD2 (6 bases). V lost 1 base, J lost 0 bases, and 13 bases lay in between. The CDR3 is made up of 16 amino acids. Germline assignment: CDR1 SGHRS and CDR2 YFSETQ.

This sequence joins TRBV7-8 and TRBJ2-7, with D tentatively TRBD2 (5 bases). V shed 5 bases and J shed 6 bases, with 23 bases lying between them. Germline CDR1 reads SGHVS; CDR2 reads FQNEAQ. This CDR3 is built from 16 residues. The CDR3 region has the DNA TGTGCCAGCAGCCAGCAAGGCGTCGGGGTTTCGGGCGAGCAGTACTTC. Translating gives CASSQQGVGVSGEQYF. Together with reference TRBV7-8 and TRBJ2-7, the CDR3 gives the full variable domain: GAGVSQSPRYKVAKRGQDVALRCDPISGHVSLFWYQQALGQGPEFLTYFQNEAQLDKSGLPSDRFFAERPEGSVSTLKIQRTQQEDSAVYLCASSQQGVGVSGEQYFGPGTRLTVT.

The genes are TRBV5-1 and TRBJ2-7; 7 bases are shared with TRBD1. J was trimmed by 0 bases and V by 2 bases; bases with no gene match: 5. CDR1 is SGHRS and CDR2 is YFSETQ in the germline V gene. The length of the CDR3 is 15 residues. CDR3 sequence reads: CASSLRQGISYEQYF. The CDR3, as DNA: TGCGCCAGCAGCTTACGACAGGGTATCTCCTACGAGCAGTACTTC.

The chain is built from TRBV27 and TRBJ1-1; D not certain. Germline V gene lookup returns CDR1 MNHEY and CDR2 SMNVEV (reference sequence). Trimming removed 2 bases from V and 0 bases from J, with 10 bases in between. The CDR3 length is 15 residues. CDR3 nucleotide sequence: TGTGCCAGCAGTTTAAAGGAGGGAGTGAACACTGAAGCTTTCTTT. Its protein product is CASSLKEGVNTEAFF.

This sequence joins TRBV27 and TRBJ2-5; D might be TRBD2 (6 bases). Deletions cut 3 bases from V and 2 bases from J, with 13 bases between. CDR1 is MNHEY and CDR2 is SMNVEV in the germline V gene (reference sequence). The CDR3 sequence is 15 residues long. In nucleotides, the CDR3 is TGTGCCAGCAGTTTTGTGGGAGGAGGGCAAGAGACCCAGTACTTC. Its protein is CASSFVGGGQETQYF.

The chain uses TRBV21-1 and TRBJ1-5. TRBV21-1 is designated a pseudogene. This CDR3 is 16 amino acids long. Here the CDR3 reads CASSPGRALGNQPQHF. The CDR3 DNA is TGTGCCAGCAGCCCGGGGAGGGCCCTAGGCAATCAGCCCCAGCATTTT.

The chain's CDR3 is CAISELSGGHEQFF. CDR3 nucleotides: TGTGCCATCAGTGAGTTGTCGGGGGGCCATGAGCAGTTCTTC. The chain is built from TRBV10-3 and TRBJ2-1; the D gene is possibly TRBD2 (7 bases). V was shortened by 1 base and J by 8 bases, with 12 bases between the two germline ends. The CDR3 totals 14 residues. Germline V CDR1 and CDR2: ENHRY, SYGVKD.

This clone was seen only once. This sequence joins TRBV10-3 and TRBJ2-6; weak D call: TRBD1 (6 bases). This CDR3 contains 18 residues. Germline V lookup: CDR1 ENHRY, CDR2 SYGVKD. Trimming stripped 1 base from V and 1 base from J, with 14 bases between. The CDR3 region is CAISEWGPGPSGANVLTF. CDR3 bases: TGTGCCATCAGTGAGTGGGGGCCAGGCCCTTCTGGGGCCAACGTCCTGACTTTC.

V is TRBV30 and J is TRBJ2-7; 8 bases match TRBD1. The CDR3 extends over 13 amino acids. CDR1 is GTSNPN, CDR2 SVGIG, per germline (reference sequence). With V trimmed by 4 bases and J by 3 bases, 5 bases remained unmatched. The DNA of the CDR3 is TGTGCCTGGACGCCAGGGGGCGACTACGAGCAGTACTTC. It yields the protein CAWTPGGDYEQYF.